These 17 T cell receptor beta chains originate from one sample sequenced in a study of T cell clonotyping in hematopoietic cell transplantation. Sequenced by immunoSEQ multiplex PCR; TCRdb stores in-frame clones only, minus some. The profile shows 27,000 or so clones, approximately 96% of them singletons. Sequencing was carried out using peripheral blood mononuclear cells. The receptors originated from a middle-aged man in good health. Some clones in this sample may be carry-over from other donors' samples.

The V gene is TRBV30, the J gene TRBJ1-6; 7 bases align to TRBD1. The CDR3 sequence is 22 residues long. The germline CDR1 and CDR2 sequences are GTSNPN and SVGIG (reference sequence). After removal of 1 base from V and 10 bases from J, the junction contained 31 bases not matched to a gene. The CDR3: CAWSAPPGGGALVVSFSSPLHF. DNA for the CDR3: TGTGCCTGGAGTGCACCCCCCGGAGGGGGCGCGTTGGTGGTTTCTTTTTCCTCACCCCTCCACTTT.

The chain employs TRBV5-6 and TRBJ1-4; D perhaps matches TRBD1 (5 bases). CDR3 length equals 15 residues. Trimming stripped 4 bases from V and 7 bases from J, with 17 bases between. Germline V gene sequence: CDR1 SGHDT, CDR2 YYEEEE. The CDR3 loop reads CASSLARGGTEKLFF. The CDR3 DNA is TGTGCCAGCAGCCTGGCCCGGGGGGGAACTGAAAAACTGTTTTTT.

This clone came up once. This rearrangement joins TRBV2 to TRBJ1-4; a possible D gene is TRBD1 (6 bases). Looked up from germline, CDR1 is SNHLY and CDR2 is FYNNEI. Trimming pared 4 bases from V and 0 bases from J, leaving 9 bases between. This CDR3 region has 15 residues. In nucleotides, the CDR3 is TGTGCCAGCAGTGCTCAGGGGTCAACTAATGAAAAACTGTTTTTT. Amino acid sequence: CASSAQGSTNEKLFF. Supplemented by reference TRBV2 and TRBJ1-4, the full variable domain reads EPEVTQTPSHQVTQMGQEVILRCVPISNHLYFYWYRQILGQKVEFLVSFYNNEISEKSEIFDDQFSVERPDGSNFTLKIRSTKLEDSAMYFCASSAQGSTNEKLFFGSGTQLSVL.

The chain employs TRBV2 and TRBJ2-2; 7 nucleotides match TRBD2. The CDR3 contains 13 residues. The germline gives CDR1 SNHLY, CDR2 FYNNEI. After removal of 10 bases from V and 7 bases from J, the junction contained 9 bases not matched to a gene. This CDR3 is CATRRGDVGELFF. For the CDR3, the DNA is TGTGCCACCCGACGGGGGGACGTCGGGGAGCTGTTTTTT.

This sequence joins TRBV7-2 and TRBJ2-2; 7 nucleotides agree with TRBD1. CDR3 length: 15 amino acids. J lost 0 bases, V lost 2 bases, and 0 bases had no gene match. Germline V gives CDR1 SGHTA, CDR2 FQGNSA. The CDR3 DNA is TGTGCCAGCAGCTTACAGGGGGCGAACACCGGGGAGCTGTTTTTT. Residues: CASSLQGANTGELFF.

The V gene is TRBV6-4, the J gene TRBJ2-3, with D maybe TRBD2 (6 bases). Germline V CDR1 and CDR2: MRHNA, SNTAGT. The CDR3 has 15 residues. Between the trimmed V and J ends, which lost 3 bases and 0 bases, there was a span of 10 bases. In DNA, the CDR3 is TGTGCCAGCAGTGAGGAGGGGAGTAGCACAGATACGCAGTATTTT. It is translated as CASSEEGSSTDTQYF.

The genes are TRBV6-5 and TRBJ2-1; no clear D gene. Trimming left V 2 bases short and J 7 bases short, with 9 bases between. The CDR3 totals 13 residues. CDR1 MNHEY and CDR2 SVGAGI come from the germline V gene. In DNA, the CDR3 is TGTGCCAGCAGTTACGACACAAGTAATGAGCAGTTCTTC. Protein: CASSYDTSNEQFF.

The rearrangement joins TRBV5-1 to TRBJ1-1; D might be TRBD1 (5 bases). The germline gives CDR1 SGHRS, CDR2 YFSETQ. V gave up 1 base and J gave up 6 bases, with 16 bases separating them. CDR3 length: 15 amino acids. CDR3 region: CASSLLTGLTPEAFF. In DNA, the CDR3 is TGCGCCAGCAGCTTGTTAACAGGACTTACCCCTGAAGCTTTCTTT. The variable domain in full, with the rest retrieved from reference TRBV5-1 and TRBJ1-1, is KAGVTQTPRYLIKTRGQQVTLSCSPISGHRSVSWYQQTPGQGLQFLFEYFSETQRNKGNFPGRFSGRQFSNSRSEMNVSTLELGDSALYLCASSLLTGLTPEAFFGQGTRLTVV.

The rearrangement links TRBV6-1 to TRBJ2-3; TRBD2 matches 10 bases. V was pared by 4 bases and J by 5 bases, with 6 bases of the junction left unmatched. The CDR3 sequence is 15 residues long. Germline V gene lookup returns CDR1 MNHNS and CDR2 SASEGT. CDR3 sequence: CASSALAGGRDTQYF. Written as DNA, the CDR3 is TGTGCCAGCAGTGCGTTAGCGGGGGGCAGAGATACGCAGTATTTT.

The chain couples TRBV5-1 to TRBJ1-3, with 10 nucleotides matching TRBD1. The CDR3 runs 16 residues. J lost 2 bases, V lost 4 bases, and 6 bases had no gene match. CDR1 SGHRS and CDR2 YFSETQ come from the germline V gene. The CDR3, as DNA: TGCGCCAGCAGCCTAGGCGGACAGGGGGCTGGAAACACCATATATTTT. This gives the protein CASSLGGQGAGNTIYF.

This chain joins TRBV15 and TRBJ1-2; D not resolved. The CDR3 covers 15 residues. Trimming pared 8 bases from V and 4 bases from J, leaving 20 bases between. Looked up from germline, CDR1 is LNHNV and CDR2 is YYDKDF (reference sequence). Here the CDR3 reads CATGPGDSGFYGYTF. CDR3 in DNA: TGTGCCACCGGACCAGGAGACTCGGGTTTCTATGGCTACACCTTC. Filled out from reference TRBV15 and TRBJ1-2, the complete variable domain reads DAMVIQNPRYQVTQFGKPVTLSCSQTLNHNVMYWYQQKSSQAPKLLFHYYDKDFNNEADTPDNFQSRRPNTSFCFLDIRSPGLGDTAMYLCATGPGDSGFYGYTFGSGTRLTVV.

The gene calls are TRBV6-4 and TRBJ2-6; D is ambiguous. There are 15 residues in the CDR3. Looked up from germline, CDR1 is MRHNA and CDR2 is SNTAGT. With 3 bases removed from V and 0 bases from J, the gap between germline ends came to 6 bases. The CDR3 region is CASSEESSGANVLTF. DNA of the CDR3: TGTGCCAGCAGTGAGGAAAGCTCTGGGGCCAACGTCCTGACTTTC.

The chain couples TRBV5-8 to TRBJ1-2; 7 positions match TRBD1. Germline CDR1 SGHTS, CDR2 YDEGEE. V lost 3 bases, J lost 8 bases, and 13 bases stayed unmatched. There are 15 residues in the CDR3. The CDR3 sequence: CASSSRTGPGMGYTF. CDR3 nucleotides: TGTGCCAGCAGCTCCAGGACAGGTCCTGGGATGGGCTACACCTTC. Filled out from reference TRBV5-8 and TRBJ1-2, the complete variable domain reads EAGVTQSPTHLIKTRGQQATLRCSPISGHTSVYWYQQALGLGLQFLLWYDEGEERNRGNFPPRFSGRQFPNYSSELNVNALELEDSALYLCASSSRTGPGMGYTFGSGTRLTVV.

This clone was counted once. The rearrangement uses TRBV7-8 and TRBJ2-6; perhaps TRBD2 as D (5 bases). Germline V lookup: CDR1 SGHVS, CDR2 FQNEAQ. The ends were cut back, 5 bases at V and 0 bases at J, with 8 bases in the middle. This CDR3 spans 15 amino acids. The CDR3 DNA is TGTGCCAGCAGCCGCGCGGGCTCTGGGGCCAACGTCCTGACTTTC. Translated: CASSRAGSGANVLTF.

This chain connects TRBV29-1 to TRBJ2-7, with 7 positions matching TRBD2. V lost 6 bases and J lost 4; bases outside the gene matches: 12. The CDR3 spans 14 residues. Per the germline V gene, CDR1 is SQVTM and CDR2 is ANQGSEA. CDR3 in DNA: TGCAGCGTGGGGGGGACTGCCGCCGGATACGAGCAGTACTTC. As protein: CSVGGTAAGYEQYF.

The chain couples TRBV25-1 to TRBJ1-6; 8 bases agree with TRBD1. V shed 6 bases, J shed 6 bases, and the junction held 7 bases outside the gene matches. The V gene's germline CDR1 is MGHDK and CDR2 SYGVNS. The length of the CDR3 is 15 residues. CDR3 region: CASSGSDRVNSPLHF. The CDR3 region has the DNA TGTGCCAGCAGCGGATCGGACAGGGTTAATTCACCCCTCCACTTT.

This chain uses TRBV15 with TRBJ1-5; 9 positions agree with TRBD1. Germline CDR1 is LNHNV and CDR2 is YYDKDF (reference sequence). The ends lost 1 base at V and 4 bases at J; junction bases unmatched: 2. The CDR3 has 15 amino acids. CDR3 sequence reads: CATSRGTGENQPQHF. DNA of the CDR3: TGTGCCACCAGCAGAGGGACAGGGGAAAATCAGCCCCAGCATTTT.